Listed here is a single T cell receptor (beta chain). Its antigen remains unidentified. Qualities for individual bases were not recorded, and no much larger clone is one base off. This record belongs to a study of shared clonotypes between healthy human individuals (dated by TCRdb to about 2020). Study-level background: The cohort included a few men and a couple of women between 18 and 49 years of age. Different laboratories and diverse techniques were used to prepare libraries and sequence TCR repertoires, to increase sequencing depth and limit assay-specific biases. For each donor, three plates each were used for CD4 naive and CD4 memory, two plates were used for CD8 naive, and one plate was used for CD8 memory. The study deeply sequenced blood TCR repertoires of several healthy adults to estimate repertoire size and the extent of clonotype sharing between individuals. Each donor's leukapheresis produced roughly between roughly 0.85 and 9 billion PBMCs.

Findings and caveats that apply to the study as a whole: The small number of donors limited the genetic and exposure-history diversity represented. Across four donors, approximately 4.9% of naive CD4, more than 3% of naive CD8, 2.3% of memory CD4, and over 0.35% of memory CD8 clonotypes were shared. Even with the large sequencing depth, rarefaction of the sorted-subset datasets indicated that sequencing was incomplete. Clonotypes shared by all four sorted-subset donors showed higher generation probabilities than non-shared clonotypes. Based on pairwise subsampling, the degree of clonotype sharing among donors was expected to be affected by sequencing depth. Sampling was limited to blood, and TCR repertoires in tissue likely differ from TCR repertoires in blood. Estimated clonotype richness was generally larger for naive than for memory subsets.

Donors were healthy HIV-negative adults with no recently reported acute infections or vaccinations. Every donor was a Caucasian adult living in Nashville, Tennessee, USA. CD4+ T cells were enriched through magnetic negative selection, after which naive cells were positively selected on CD45RA and the remaining negative fraction served as the memory subset. Blood was obtained by leukapheresis, after which PBMCs were separated by Ficoll-Histopaque density gradient centrifugation and cryopreserved in liquid nitrogen vapor phase. Purity and quantity of every magnetically sorted T cell population were checked by analytical flow cytometry. Each sorted fraction had its genomic DNA isolated and then quantified by UV absorbance on a Nanodrop 2000c. Using the deep immunoSEQ assay, multiplex PCR amplified TCR CDR3 regions from genomic DNA. Extracted genomic DNA from each cell subset was spread evenly across all wells of several immunoSEQ 96-well plates, with each plate serving as a replicate. For sorted subsets, around 200 ng genomic DNA, equal to about 30,000 T cell genomes, was loaded into each replicate PCR. Purified libraries were quantified with a Qubit 3.0 fluorometer, sized on a Bioanalyzer 2100, and re-quantified with the KAPA Library Quantification kit. A separate single-read 150-cycle Illumina NextSeq 550 flow cell was used to sequence each immunoSEQ 96-well plate. The authors processed their data as follows. Because the immunoSEQ output included only junctional sequences and no quality scores, the filtering could not be the same as the filtering used for full-length reads. To assign V/J genes and CDR3, sequences were annotated using PyIR, a Python wrapper for IgBLAST v1.9, with IMGT germline references. Reads were filtered out if the reads had weak V/J assignments (E-value above 1e-6), no CDR3, stop codons, out-of-frame junctions, or ambiguous translated residues. V3J clonotypes were defined as sequences sharing an identical inferred V gene, J gene, and CDR3 amino acid sequence. Percentage overlap between repertoires was computed as shared unique clonotypes divided by the size of the smaller repertoire. Three approaches were used to assess repertoire richness: RTK rarefaction, the Chao1 estimator, and Recon v2.1 estimates of unobserved clonotypes. For all TCRbeta clonotypes obtained by the gDNA method from a few donors, generation probabilities were computed with OLGA. In its TCRdb copy, this immuneACCESS table keeps in-frame sequences only and misses some clones. Where compared with another copy, unresolved V genes explain less than half of these, and the others have no known cause. That table gives V, J and clone size, and the DNA gave D and trimming. The sample table shows over 850,000 clones, and 78% are seen once. The top ten constitute 0.55% to 0.7% of the sample.

Trimming takes 5 bases off V and 3 bases off J; junction bases not matched to a gene: 11. From the cysteine up to the phenylalanine, the CDR3 has a length of 16 residues. The CDR3 DNA has 48 bases and is translated from base 1. CDR1 and CDR2, per the germline V gene, are SGHVS and FQNEAQ. The rearranged segments are TRBV7-8 and TRBJ2-7; 9 bases in between match TRBD1. Material for sequencing was memory CD4+ T cells from PBMCs. The cell subset or site label, read with the paper, signifies: CD45RA-negative fraction. The clonotype was recovered from a man aged 18-30 years in good health. Some clones in this sample may be carry-over from other donors' samples. The CDR3 reads CASSLRRTGDLYEQYF. The nucleotide sequence reads TGTGCCAGCAGCCTACGACGGACAGGGGATCTCTACGAGCAGTACTTC.